The clone carrying this TCR beta chain occurred many times. Its antigen is unknown. It was with unique molecular identifiers that the TCRbeta library was prepared. TCRdb analysed the PCR reads with MiXCR anew, one entry per CDR3 protein. Of around 600,000 distinct CDR3 sequences in the sample, under 25% were seen once. The data originate from a study of T-cell reconstitution after alpha-beta-depleted transplantation in children. Overall study findings and caveats: Expanded graft clones, several hundred of them, were reportedly the source of alpha-beta T cells about two months after transplant. Recipient T cells and thymic progenitors that survived gave rise to the high TCRbeta diversity observed at day 60 in some patients. Diversity and T-cell counts at one year after transplant derived mostly from new T cells.

The CDR3 is made up of 14 amino acids. Trimming took 3 bases from V and 2 from J, leaving 11 bases between them. Germline V CDR1 and CDR2: DFQATT, SNEGSKA (reference sequence). The source is a boy under two years old who had a stem cell transplant for acute myeloid leukemia, so the T cells may come from the graft donor. The chain carries TRBV20-1 and TRBJ2-1, with unresolved D. Source: PBMCs, mostly from graft donor cells, taken 360 days after TCRalphabeta/CD19-depleted stem cell transplant. The CDR3: CSASGTSAYNEQFF. The CDR3 DNA is TGCAGTGCTAGCGGAACGAGCGCCTACAATGAGCAGTTCTTC.